This section outlines one T cell receptor beta chain sequence together with its context. What it recognizes is unknown. Regarding treatment: oral pan-JAK inhibitor, 5-10 mg twice daily. The data stem from a study of CD8+ T cells in alopecia areata. Investigators isolated RNA and reverse transcribed it into cDNA to act as the sequencing template. Here immunoSEQ multiplex PCR was the method, and the copy in TCRdb shows in-frame clones only, minus some. The repertoire includes some 100,000 clones, 60% of them detected once, and 16% sits in the top ten. General study points: How baseline CD8+ expansion relates to response remains uncertain (there was one nonresponder).

Sequencing was performed on CD8+ T cells sorted from blood, taken at week 56, from a patient treated with tofacitinib. The TCR originated in a human donor with alopecia areata.

Written as DNA, the CDR3 is TGCGCCAGCAGCCAAGAAGGACAGGGCAATGGCTACACCTTC. This sequence encodes CASSQEGQGNGYTF. The chain links TRBV4-1 to TRBJ1-2; 8 nucleotides agree with TRBD1. The junction had 3 bases not matched to a gene; V was cut back by 0 bases and J by 6 bases. The CDR3 spans 14 residues. Looked up from germline, CDR1 is MGHRA and CDR2 is YSYEKL.